A single sample gave rise to the 8 T cell receptor beta chains below, sequenced in a study of T cells after yellow fever vaccination. TCRdb analysed the 5' RACE reads with MiXCR anew, one entry per CDR3 protein. The sample includes under 600,000 distinct CDR3 sequences, roughly 14% seen only once; the top ten take over 11%. The sample consisted of PBMCs, taken on the day of the yellow fever booster vaccination. The receptors come from a man aged 30-40 years who received the YFV17D yellow fever vaccine.

The rearrangement links TRBV4-2 to TRBJ2-7; 8 nucleotides match TRBD2. Germline values: CDR1 LGHNA, CDR2 YNFKEQ. V gave up 2 bases and J gave up 1 base; unmatched junction bases: 4. This CDR3 region has 15 residues. Here the CDR3 reads CASSQLAGTSYEQYF. In nucleotides, the CDR3 is TGTGCCAGCAGCCAACTAGCGGGTACTTCCTACGAGCAGTACTTC.

In this sample, this clonotype turned up a few times. The CDR3 bases are TGTGCCTGGGGCTTAACCGGGACAGTTAACACTGAAGCTTTCTTT. Residues: CAWGLTGTVNTEAFF. This chain uses TRBV30 with TRBJ1-1, with 7 positions matching TRBD1. CDR3 length: 15 amino acids. V shed 5 bases, J shed 2 bases, and the junction held 11 bases outside the gene matches. The germline V gene encodes CDR1 GTSNPN and CDR2 SVGIG (reference sequence).

This rearrangement joins TRBV19 to TRBJ1-2; D unresolved. The CDR3 sequence is 13 residues long. In germline, CDR1 is LNHDA, CDR2 SQIVND (reference sequence). V shed 3 bases and J shed 6 bases, with 11 bases lying between them. The CDR3: CASSMGLTNGYTF. CDR3 nucleotide sequence: TGTGCCAGTAGTATGGGCCTGACTAATGGCTACACCTTC.

A few counts support this clonotype. J is TRBJ2-7 and V is TRBV4-2; 7 bases fit TRBD2. V dropped 1 base and J dropped 4; count of bases not matched to a gene: 10. This CDR3 spans 16 amino acids. In germline, CDR1 is LGHNA, CDR2 YNFKEQ. CDR3 sequence: CASSQGSSGEEYEQYF. Here the CDR3 DNA reads TGTGCCAGCAGCCAAGGATCTAGCGGAGAGGAGTACGAGCAGTACTTC.

The rearrangement joins TRBV24-1 to TRBJ2-5; TRBD2 might be the D (6 bases). Germline CDR1 KGHDR, CDR2 SFDVKD. The CDR3 extends over 13 amino acids. Trimming shortened V by 9 bases and J by 5 bases, and 15 bases separated the two germline ends. CDR3 sequence reads: CATAPGVEETQYF. CDR3 nucleotide sequence: TGTGCCACCGCCCCGGGGGTGGAGGAGACCCAGTACTTC.

This clonotype has more than one count but fewer than ten. V and J are TRBV19 and TRBJ1-5; 8 bases line up with TRBD1. The V gene's germline CDR1 is LNHDA and CDR2 SQIVND (reference sequence). This CDR3 contains 13 residues. V trimming: 6 bases; J trimming: 7 bases; junction bases outside the gene matches: 5. The CDR3 region is CASSGQGYQPQHF. CDR3 nucleotide sequence: TGTGCCAGTAGCGGACAGGGCTACCAGCCCCAGCATTTT.

This clonotype was counted many times. The chain recombines TRBV7-9 with TRBJ1-6, with D possibly matching TRBD1 (5 bases). Looked up from germline, CDR1 is SEHNR and CDR2 is FQNEAQ (reference sequence). Trimming removed 5 bases at V and 4 bases at J, with 12 bases between. The CDR3 has 15 amino acids. The CDR3 nucleotides read TGTGCCAGCAGCGAACCGACAGAGTATAATTCACCCCTCCACTTT. Translating it yields CASSEPTEYNSPLHF.

This clonotype was observed a single time. This sequence joins TRBV7-2 and TRBJ2-3; TRBD2 agrees at 9 bases. Trimming at V came to 0 bases and at J to 1 base, leaving 2 bases not matched to a gene. Germline loops: CDR1 SGHTA, CDR2 FQGNSA. The length of the CDR3 is 16 residues. CDR3 in DNA: TGTGCCAGCAGCTTAGCGGCTAGCGGGGGCACAGATACGCAGTATTTT. As protein: CASSLAASGGTDTQYF.